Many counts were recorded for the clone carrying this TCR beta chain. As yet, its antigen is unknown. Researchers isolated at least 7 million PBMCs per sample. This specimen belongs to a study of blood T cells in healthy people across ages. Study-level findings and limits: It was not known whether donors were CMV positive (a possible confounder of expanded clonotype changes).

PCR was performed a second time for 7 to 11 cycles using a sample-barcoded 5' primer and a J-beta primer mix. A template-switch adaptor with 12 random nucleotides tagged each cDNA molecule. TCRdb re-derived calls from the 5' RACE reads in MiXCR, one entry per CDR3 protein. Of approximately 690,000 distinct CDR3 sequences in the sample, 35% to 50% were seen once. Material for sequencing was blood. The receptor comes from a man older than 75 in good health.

The CDR3 region is CSAGVGLGQETQYF. The CDR3 nucleotides read TGCAGCGCGGGAGTCGGGCTGGGTCAAGAGACCCAGTACTTC. This chain links TRBV29-1 with TRBJ2-5; weak D call: TRBD2 (6 bases). Germline V gene lookup returns CDR1 SQVTM and CDR2 ANQGSEA. V was shortened by 7 bases and J by 2 bases, with 17 bases between the two germline ends. The CDR3 totals 14 residues.